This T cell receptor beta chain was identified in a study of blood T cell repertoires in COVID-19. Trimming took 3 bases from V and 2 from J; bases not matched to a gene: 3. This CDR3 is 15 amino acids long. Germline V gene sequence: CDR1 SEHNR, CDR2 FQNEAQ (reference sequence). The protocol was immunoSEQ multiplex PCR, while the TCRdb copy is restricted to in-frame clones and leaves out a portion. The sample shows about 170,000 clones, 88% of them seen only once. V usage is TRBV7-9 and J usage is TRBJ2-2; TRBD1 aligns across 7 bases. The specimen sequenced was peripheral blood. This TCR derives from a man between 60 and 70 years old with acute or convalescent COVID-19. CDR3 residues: CASSLRDSNTGELFF. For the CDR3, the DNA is TGTGCCAGCAGCTTGAGGGACAGCAACACCGGGGAGCTGTTTTTT.